The entry that follows covers one T cell receptor (beta chain) sequence. This clonotype has more than one count but fewer than ten. This clone's antigen is unknown. Base quality data are lacking; no much larger clone is found one base away. The data were produced on an Illumina HiSeq 2500. Quantitative 5'-RACE with molecular barcodes was used to prepare TCR beta libraries. Under the source paper's analysis protocol: To identify disease-linked TCR variants, a new computational method was used, one built on a probabilistic model of VDJ rearrangement. Using fastp at Q25 and MiXCR, TCRdb reprocessed the public reads and kept productive beta chains. Rows matching on CDR3 protein sequence are summarized as one entry with the most common DNA and genes. The V and J calls were determined by TCRdb, not by the authors. Counted in this sample were roughly 700,000 distinct CDR3 sequences; 15% to 20% of them appeared once. The ten biggest clones cover around 19% of the sample.

V was cut back by 6 bases and J by 0 bases, leaving a gap of 11 bases between them. The germline V gene encodes CDR1 SGHAT and CDR2 FQNNGV. The CDR3, cysteine through phenylalanine, is 14 amino acids long. Only the CDR3 DNA stays, 42 bases, in frame from base 1. This sample stems from a study of CD8 T cells in ankylosing spondylitis (dated by TCRdb to about 2017). Concerning the study at large: T cell receptor beta repertoires were profiled in healthy donors and ankylosing spondylitis patients so that disease-linked TCR variants could be found. In total, the full study cohort was made up of 108 healthy donors and 25 ankylosing spondylitis patients. Peripheral blood samples were taken, and synovial fluid was additionally collected from ankylosing spondylitis patients.

General study outcomes and caveats: The disease-linked clones were reported to be significantly enriched in matched synovial fluid samples from ankylosing spondylitis patients. A TCR beta motif of about 8 highly homologous amino acid variants appeared characteristic of blood from ankylosing spondylitis patients. Some motif variants had previously been reported in the synovial fluid and blood of reactive arthritis patients, which suggests shared mechanisms of disease initiation. In peripheral blood, the disease-linked clones were found at relatively low frequencies and had a CD8+ phenotype.

The specimen was blood, either unsorted or a sorted T cell fraction (not recorded which). The TCR originated in a male donor with ankylosing spondylitis. The V and J genes are TRBV11-2 and TRBJ1-1; there is no confident call for the D gene. The nucleotides are TGTGCCAGCAGTCCACAGACTATGAACACTGAAGCTTTCTTT. The translation is CASSPQTMNTEAFF.